Listed below are T cell receptor beta chains from one sample, sequenced in a study of blood T cell repertoires in COVID-19. Only in-frame clones appear in the TCRdb table, and some are missing; sequencing was by immunoSEQ multiplex PCR. The data contain about 140,000 clones, around 80% of them singletons. The sample comprised peripheral blood. All receptors derive from an older woman with acute or convalescent COVID-19. CDR3s include the opening cysteine and the closing phenylalanine or tryptophan. The D gene is left open where the match is weak. Size is omitted from some rows. Given values are once, few, many or a class for expanded clones.

CDR3 DNA	CDR3 protein	D gene	J gene	clone size	V gene
TGTGCCAGCAGTTACTCGTATTCTAGCTCAGAGACCCAGTACTTC	CASSYSYSSSETQYF	NA	TRBJ2-5	NA	TRBV6-5
TGTGCCAGCAGCTTGATCACCCGTGGGAGACTATATTTT	CASSLITRGRLYF	NA	TRBJ1-3	NA	TRBV5-4
TGTGCCAGCAGCCAACGGGGAGGACTAGCCGCTCTAAGTGAGCAGTTCTTC	CASSQRGGLAALSEQFF	TRBD2	TRBJ2-1	NA	TRBV28
TGTGCCAGCAGCTCTCAGGACAGGGGGCAAAGAAAACTGTTTTTT	CASSSQDRGQRKLFF	TRBD1	TRBJ1-4	few	TRBV7-2
TGTGCCAGCAGCCAACGACTGGACAATGAGCAGTTCTTC	CASSQRLDNEQFF	NA	TRBJ2-1	NA	TRBV14
TGTGCCATCTCGACTAGCGGGGGGAATGAGCAGTTCTTC	CAISTSGGNEQFF	TRBD2	TRBJ2-1	NA	TRBV28
TGCGCCAGCTCGGGGACTAGCGGGAGGTTCGATGAGCAGTTCTTC	CASSGTSGRFDEQFF	TRBD2	TRBJ2-1	NA	TRBV5-1
TGTGCCAGCAGTGAATTCTACCGGGGTGGTAATTCACCCCTCCACTTT	CASSEFYRGGNSPLHF	NA	TRBJ1-6	NA	TRBV6-1
TGTGCCAGCAGCTGGACAGGGACTGAAGCTTTCTTT	CASSWTGTEAFF	TRBD1	TRBJ1-1	few	TRBV7-9
TGTGCCAGCAGCTTGGACAGGGTCTACTACGAGCAGTACTTC	CASSLDRVYYEQYF	NA	TRBJ2-7	once	TRBV5-6
TGTGCCAGCGGGCTTCGGGGGGCGCGTGGCTACACCTTC	CASGLRGARGYTF	NA	TRBJ1-2	NA	TRBV27
TGTGCCAGCAGCCTCGATCCCAGGCCGGTTGAGCAGTTCTTC	CASSLDPRPVEQFF	NA	TRBJ2-1	NA	TRBV27
TGCGCCAGCAAACTCCGGGTAATAGCGGGAGAAGAGACCCAGTACTTC	CASKLRVIAGEETQYF	TRBD2	TRBJ2-5	NA	TRBV5-1
TGTGCCTGGAGTGAAGGGGGCTACACTGAAGCTTTCTTT	CAWSEGGYTEAFF	TRBD1	TRBJ1-1	NA	TRBV30
TGTGCCAGCAGTTACCGTAGCTCCTACAATGAGCAGTTCTTC	CASSYRSSYNEQFF	NA	TRBJ2-1	NA	TRBV27
TGCAGCGTTGCCCAGGGTTTCTATGGCTACACCTTC	CSVAQGFYGYTF	NA	TRBJ1-2	NA	TRBV29-1
TGTGCCAGTAGGACAGACTCTTATGGCTACACCTTC	CASRTDSYGYTF	NA	TRBJ1-2	NA	TRBV19
TGTGCCAGCAGCTTAAGGGACAGGGGAGGAAAACTGTTTTTT	CASSLRDRGGKLFF	TRBD1	TRBJ1-4	NA	TRBV5-6
TGTGCCAGCAGTGATACAGGGGTCGCAAACACCATATATTTT	CASSDTGVANTIYF	TRBD1	TRBJ1-3	NA	TRBV6-1
TGCAGCGCATTTGGCGGTTACACCGGGGAGCTGTTTTTT	CSAFGGYTGELFF	NA	TRBJ2-2	NA	TRBV29-1
TGTGCCAGCAGCTTCCTAGTTGGTGCGGGAGCCTACGAGCAGTACTTC	CASSFLVGAGAYEQYF	TRBD2	TRBJ2-7	NA	TRBV28
TGTGCCAGCAGCCAAGATCTTAGTACAGGGCCAAGGAATGAAAAACTGTTTTTT	CASSQDLSTGPRNEKLFF	NA	TRBJ1-4	NA	TRBV3-1/TRBV3-2
TGTGCCAGCAGTTTATCGACTAGCGGCACAGATACGCAGTATTTT	CASSLSTSGTDTQYF	TRBD2	TRBJ2-3	NA	TRBV28
TGTGCCAGCACCGGAGGGATCAACGAGCAGTACTTC	CASTGGINEQYF	NA	TRBJ2-7	NA	TRBV2
TGTGCCAGCAGCTCCCGAGGCGGCTATGGCTACACCTTC	CASSSRGGYGYTF	NA	TRBJ1-2	NA	TRBV14
TGTGCCAGCGAAAGAACAGGGAATTATGGCTACACCTTC	CASERTGNYGYTF	NA	TRBJ1-2	NA	TRBV12-3/TRBV12-4
TGCAGCGCAAAGACAGGGGGGAGCTCCTACGAGCAGTACTTC	CSAKTGGSSYEQYF	TRBD1	TRBJ2-7	NA	TRBV29-1
TGTGCCAGCAGCCAAGGTCGCGCTAGAAATGAGCAGTTCTTC	CASSQGRARNEQFF	NA	TRBJ2-1	few	TRBV3-1/TRBV3-2
TGTGCCAGCAGCCAATTCCGACAGTCCCTCCACTTT	CASSQFRQSLHF	NA	TRBJ1-6	NA	TRBV14
TGTGCCTGGAGTGTACCGGGGACAGGGGATTCACCCCTCCACTTT	CAWSVPGTGDSPLHF	TRBD1	TRBJ1-6	NA	TRBV30
TGTGCCAGTCTTCTAGCGGGGCCTGAAGCTTTCTTT	CASLLAGPEAFF	NA	TRBJ1-1	NA	TRBV2
TGCAGCGTTGGGGCTCCCGGGAGCTCCTACGAGCAGTACTTC	CSVGAPGSSYEQYF	NA	TRBJ2-7	once	TRBV29-1
TGCGCCAGCACTGTTCTAAGCCCCACCGGGGAGCTGTTTTTT	CASTVLSPTGELFF	NA	TRBJ2-2	NA	TRBV5-1
TGTGCCAGCTCACTAGGGACAGGGGGCTACGAGCAGTACTTC	CASSLGTGGYEQYF	TRBD1	TRBJ2-7	NA	TRBV18
TGTGCCAGCAGCCAAGTCACTAGTTTTGATACGCAGTATTTT	CASSQVTSFDTQYF	NA	TRBJ2-3	NA	TRBV14
TGTGCCAGCAGCTTAGACGGAGCGGGGGGCTACGAGCAGTACTTC	CASSLDGAGGYEQYF	TRBD2	TRBJ2-7	NA	TRBV7-2
TGTGCCAGCAGCCCTTATAGCAATCAGCCCCAGCATTTT	CASSPYSNQPQHF	NA	TRBJ1-5	NA	TRBV7-9
TGCGCCAGCAGCCAAGATAGGAGGTTCGGGGATACGCAGTATTTT	CASSQDRRFGDTQYF	NA	TRBJ2-3	many	TRBV4-1
TGTGCCAGCAGCTTAGGGGTGAGACAGGGGTCCTACGAGCAGTACTTC	CASSLGVRQGSYEQYF	TRBD1	TRBJ2-7	few	TRBV7-8
TGTGCCATCCGGGGACAGATGAACACTGAAGCTTTCTTT	CAIRGQMNTEAFF	TRBD1	TRBJ1-1	NA	TRBV10-3
TGTGCCAGCAGTTTACCCGGGAGTACGCAGTATTTT	CASSLPGSTQYF	NA	TRBJ2-3	NA	TRBV27
TGCGCCAGCAGCTTTGGACTGGTGAGCTCCTACAATGAGCAGTTCTTC	CASSFGLVSSYNEQFF	NA	TRBJ2-1	NA	TRBV5-1
TGCGCCAGCAGCGTGGTGGGACTAGCGGTTTCCTACAATGAGCAGTTCTTC	CASSVVGLAVSYNEQFF	TRBD2	TRBJ2-1	NA	TRBV5-1
TGCGCCAGCAGCCGATCGGTGCGTGAGCAGTTCTTC	CASSRSVREQFF	NA	TRBJ2-1	NA	TRBV5-1
TGTGCCAGCAGCCTACGAGGGTCTCTCGGGGCCAACGTCCTGACTTTC	CASSLRGSLGANVLTF	NA	TRBJ2-6	NA	TRBV11-2
TGTGCCAGCAGGGGCGGACTTAGCTCCTACGAGCAGTACTTC	CASRGGLSSYEQYF	NA	TRBJ2-7	NA	TRBV6-5
TGTGCCAGCAGTGAAGGGGGGGACAGCTGGGGCTACGAGCAGTACTTC	CASSEGGDSWGYEQYF	NA	TRBJ2-7	NA	TRBV6-1
TGTGCCAGCACGGGACAGGGTTTGTTCGAGCAGTACTTC	CASTGQGLFEQYF	TRBD1	TRBJ2-7	NA	TRBV6-1
TGTGCCAGTAGTAACCATCCAGGACAGCCCCAGCATTTT	CASSNHPGQPQHF	NA	TRBJ1-5	NA	TRBV19
TGTGCCAGCTCACCAGAAAGGGGAGCTTTCTTT	CASSPERGAFF	NA	TRBJ1-1	NA	TRBV18
TGTGCTAGTGGTTTACCGAACAGGGTAAGCTACGAGCAGTACTTC	CASGLPNRVSYEQYF	NA	TRBJ2-7	NA	TRBV12-5
TGCGCCAGCAGCTTGGCGGGACAGGTTCAAAACATTCAGTACTTC	CASSLAGQVQNIQYF	TRBD1	TRBJ2-4	NA	TRBV5-1
TGCGCCAGCAGCCAGACACAGGGATGGGCCTACAATGAGCAGTTCTTC	CASSQTQGWAYNEQFF	NA	TRBJ2-1	NA	TRBV5-1
TGTGCCAGCAGCCAAGACCTATCGCGCGAAACGCAGTATTTT	CASSQDLSRETQYF	NA	TRBJ2-3	NA	TRBV3-1/TRBV3-2
TGCGCCAGCAGCTTGGGCACTTTCCCGTCTGGGGCCAACGTCCTGACTTTC	CASSLGTFPSGANVLTF	NA	TRBJ2-6	NA	TRBV5-1
TGCGCCAGCAGCCATTTTATACAGTCCCCGTCTCCCTTCACAGATACGCAGTATTTT	CASSHFIQSPSPFTDTQYF	NA	TRBJ2-3	NA	TRBV4-1
TGTGCCAGCAGCCAGATTTACGAGCAGTACTTC	CASSQIYEQYF	NA	TRBJ2-7	NA	TRBV7-9
TGTGCCAGTAGTATAGGGGGGGTTTACGAGCAGTACTTC	CASSIGGVYEQYF	NA	TRBJ2-7	NA	TRBV19
TGTGCCATCAGCGACAGGAACTATCAGCCCCAGCATTTT	CAISDRNYQPQHF	NA	TRBJ1-5	few	TRBV10-3